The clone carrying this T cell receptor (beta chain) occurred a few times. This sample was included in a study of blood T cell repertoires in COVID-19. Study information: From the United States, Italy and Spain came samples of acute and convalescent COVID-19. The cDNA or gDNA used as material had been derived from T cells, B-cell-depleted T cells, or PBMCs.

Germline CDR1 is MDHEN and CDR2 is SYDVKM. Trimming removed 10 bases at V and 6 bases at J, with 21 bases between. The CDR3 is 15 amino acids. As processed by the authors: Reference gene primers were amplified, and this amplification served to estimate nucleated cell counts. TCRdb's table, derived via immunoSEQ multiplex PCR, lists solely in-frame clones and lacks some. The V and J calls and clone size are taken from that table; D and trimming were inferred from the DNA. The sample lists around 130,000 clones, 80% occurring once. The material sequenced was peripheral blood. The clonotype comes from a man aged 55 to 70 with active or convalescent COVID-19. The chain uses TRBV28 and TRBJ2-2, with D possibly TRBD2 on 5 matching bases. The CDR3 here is CATFTRTPTAGELFF. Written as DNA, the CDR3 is TGTGCCACCTTCACTCGGACTCCTACGGCCGGGGAGCTGTTTTTT.